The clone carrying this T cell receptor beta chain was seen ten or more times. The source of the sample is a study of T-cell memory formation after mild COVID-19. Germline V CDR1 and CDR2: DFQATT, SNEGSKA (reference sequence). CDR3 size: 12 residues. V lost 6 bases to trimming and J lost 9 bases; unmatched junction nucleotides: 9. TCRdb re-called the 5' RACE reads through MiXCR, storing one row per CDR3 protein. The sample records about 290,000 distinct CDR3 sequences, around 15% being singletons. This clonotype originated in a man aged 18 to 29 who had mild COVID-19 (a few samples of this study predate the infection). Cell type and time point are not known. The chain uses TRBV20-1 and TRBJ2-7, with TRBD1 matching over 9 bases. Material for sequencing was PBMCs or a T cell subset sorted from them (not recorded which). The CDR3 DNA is TGCAGTGCCATGGACAGGGGAGGAGCGCAGTACGTC. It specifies CSAMDRGGAQYV.